The rows below give T cell receptor beta chains drawn from one sample of a study of cytomegalovirus exposure and HLA in healthy donors. Sequenced by immunoSEQ multiplex PCR; TCRdb stores in-frame clones only, minus some. The table lists 95,000 to 150,000 clones, over 70% of them singletons. Sequenced input: PBMCs. The receptors derive from a woman aged 50 to 65 in good health and CMV-seronegative. CDR3s include the opening cysteine and the closing phenylalanine or tryptophan. D genes are given only for firm matches. Some rows mark clone size as missing; the rest say once, few, many or name a class of expanded clone.

D	V	size	J	DNA	CDR3
TRBD2	TRBV5-1	NA	TRBJ2-1	TGCGCCAGCAGCTTGGGCCTAATCGGGGGGAATGAGCAGTTCTTC	CASSLGLIGGNEQFF
NA	TRBV28	few	TRBJ1-2	TGTGCCACCACCCAGGACAGATATGGCTACACCTTC	CATTQDRYGYTF
NA	TRBV30	once	TRBJ2-7	TGTGCCTGGAAAGGGGAACCCTACGAGCAGTACTTC	CAWKGEPYEQYF
TRBD1	TRBV6-5	NA	TRBJ1-1	TGTGCCAGCAAAACTCCGGGACAGGGAGGCACTGAAGCTTTCTTT	CASKTPGQGGTEAFF
NA	TRBV29-1	NA	TRBJ2-7	TGCAGCGTCCCTGGCGCGGGCGCCTACGAGCAGTACTTC	CSVPGAGAYEQYF
TRBD2	TRBV7-9	NA	TRBJ2-1	TGTTCCAGCAGCTTGGGGGGGGATGAGCAGTTCTTC	CSSSLGGDEQFF
NA	TRBV6-5	once	TRBJ2-1	TGTGCCAGCAGAACCCTAGGGACTCGCAATGAGCAGTTCTTC	CASRTLGTRNEQFF
NA	TRBV15	NA	TRBJ2-1	TGTGCCACCAGGAGTGGTATTATGTATGAGCAGTTCTTC	CATRSGIMYEQFF
NA	TRBV5-1	few	TRBJ2-7	TGCGCCACTTCTCCCACACGGCCGTACTCGGGCGGGTCCTACGAGCAGTACTTC	CATSPTRPYSGGSYEQYF
TRBD1	TRBV29-1	NA	TRBJ1-1	TGCAGCGTTGACCGGACAGGGCGGGACACTGAAGCTTTCTTT	CSVDRTGRDTEAFF
TRBD1	TRBV7-2	NA	TRBJ2-3	TGTGCCAGCAGCTTAAATCAGGGGGCGCAGTATTTT	CASSLNQGAQYF
NA	TRBV11-3	NA	TRBJ1-1	TGTGCCAGCAGCTTAGATCCCTCGCAGGTAAGAGAAGCTTTCTTT	CASSLDPSQVREAFF
NA	TRBV4-2	NA	TRBJ2-5	TGTGCCAGCAGCCAAGATCGCGGAGAGACCCAGTACTTC	CASSQDRGETQYF
TRBD1	TRBV28	few	TRBJ1-2	TGTGCCAGCAGTTTAACAGGGGGCGCTCCCTATGGCTACACCTTC	CASSLTGGAPYGYTF
TRBD2	TRBV30	NA	TRBJ2-1	TGTGCCTGGAGACTAGCGGGAGGCAATGAGCAGTTCTTC	CAWRLAGGNEQFF
TRBD1	TRBV5-6	NA	TRBJ2-7	TGTGCCAGCAGCGGGACAGGCAACTACGAGCAGTACTTC	CASSGTGNYEQYF
NA	TRBV7-2	once	TRBJ2-1	TGTGCCAGCAGTTCGAGATCTACAGGGTTCAATGAGCAGTTCTTC	CASSSRSTGFNEQFF
TRBD1	TRBV2	NA	TRBJ1-4	TGTGCCAGCAAGCGGGACAGGAATAATGAAAAACTGTTTTTT	CASKRDRNNEKLFF
NA	TRBV29-1	NA	TRBJ2-5	TGCAGCGTCCCGACAGCCGAGACCCAGTACTTC	CSVPTAETQYF
TRBD2	TRBV5-4	NA	TRBJ2-7	TGTGCCAGCAGCTGGGGGGGTCAGGACTACGAGCAGTACTTC	CASSWGGQDYEQYF
NA	TRBV5-4	few	TRBJ2-7	TGTGCCAGCAGCCCGACTAGGGGCGCCTACGAGCAGTACTTC	CASSPTRGAYEQYF
NA	TRBV27	NA	TRBJ1-4	TGTGCCAGCAGCCCATACCCCACAGCAACTAATGAAAAACTGTTTTTT	CASSPYPTATNEKLFF
TRBD2	TRBV7-2	NA	TRBJ2-1	TGTGCCAGCAGCCCGGGACTAGCGGCGACCTACAATGAGCAGTTCTTC	CASSPGLAATYNEQFF
TRBD1	TRBV29-1	NA	TRBJ2-5	TGCAGCGTTGAAAGCCAGGGGGCGGGGGAGACCCAGTACTTC	CSVESQGAGETQYF
NA	TRBV6-5	NA	TRBJ2-2	TGTGCCAGCAGTTACCTTGTGGGAGGCACCGGGGAGCTGTTTTTT	CASSYLVGGTGELFF
TRBD1	TRBV28	few	TRBJ1-1	TGTGCCAGCCCACCGGGACAGGGGAACACTGAAGCTTTCTTT	CASPPGQGNTEAFF
TRBD1	TRBV12-5	NA	TRBJ2-7	TGTGCTAGTGGCCCCGGACAGGGCACCTACGAGCAGTACTTC	CASGPGQGTYEQYF
NA	TRBV29-1	NA	TRBJ1-1	TGCAGCGGCGGGGACGGTCCGAACACTGAAGCTTTCTTT	CSGGDGPNTEAFF
TRBD2	TRBV28	once	TRBJ2-2	TGTGCCAGCACCGCACGCGGGGGGAACACCGGGGAGCTGTTTTTT	CASTARGGNTGELFF
TRBD1	TRBV7-9	NA	TRBJ2-2	TGTGCCAGCAGCCCGGTATGGGACAGAAACACCGGGGAGCTGTTTTTT	CASSPVWDRNTGELFF
NA	TRBV5-1	NA	TRBJ2-3	TGCGCCAGCACCCCCGCGGCACCTTCTAGCACAGATACGCAGTATTTT	CASTPAAPSSTDTQYF
NA	TRBV27	few	TRBJ2-6	TGTGCCAGCAGTTTATCGGCCGGGGCCAACGTCCTGACTTTC	CASSLSAGANVLTF
NA	TRBV18	NA	TRBJ1-3	TGTGCCAGCTCACCACCATCGGGGACAGGAAACACCATATATTTT	CASSPPSGTGNTIYF
NA	TRBV7-2	NA	TRBJ1-2	TGTGCCAGCAGCCCCCGGGGGGGACTCGATGGAGACTATGGCTACACCTTC	CASSPRGGLDGDYGYTF
NA	TRBV5-1	NA	TRBJ2-6	TGCGCCAGCAGCGCGAACTCTGGGGCCAACGTCCTGACTTTC	CASSANSGANVLTF
NA	TRBV5-1	NA	TRBJ1-1	TGCGCCAGCAGCTTGGCCGGGCAGGGTAGGGGGAACACTGAAGCTTTCTTT	CASSLAGQGRGNTEAFF
NA	TRBV30	NA	TRBJ1-2	TGTGCCTGGAGTGTACTCTCGGACAGCTATGGCTACACCTTC	CAWSVLSDSYGYTF
TRBD1	TRBV27	once	TRBJ1-5	TGTGCCAGCAGTCCTGGGACAGGGGGTCAGCCCCAGCATTTT	CASSPGTGGQPQHF
NA	TRBV5-6	NA	TRBJ2-7	TGTGCCAGCAGCTTGACGGGGGATGCGAACGAGCAGTACTTC	CASSLTGDANEQYF
NA	TRBV4-3	NA	TRBJ2-1	TGCGCCAGCAGCCAAGGCTCCTGGGGGCCTGAGCAGTTCTTC	CASSQGSWGPEQFF
NA	TRBV9	NA	TRBJ1-1	TGTGCCAGCAGTTCTCCGGCAGGGGTGGTAACTGAAGCTTTCTTT	CASSSPAGVVTEAFF
TRBD2	TRBV19	NA	TRBJ2-5	TGTGCCAGTAGTCTGCAATCGCCGGGACTAGCTTTGGCAGAGACCCAGTACTTC	CASSLQSPGLALAETQYF
TRBD2	TRBV4-3	few	TRBJ2-1	TGCGCCAGCAGCCAGCGGGAGTTCGCCTACAATGAGCAGTTCTTC	CASSQREFAYNEQFF
NA	TRBV5-3	once	TRBJ1-1	TGTGCCAGAAGCTTGAGAGTAACTGAAGCTTTCTTT	CARSLRVTEAFF
TRBD2	TRBV9	NA	TRBJ2-5	TGTGCCAGCAGCGTAGACCTAGCGGAAAATCAAGAGACCCAGTACTTC	CASSVDLAENQETQYF
NA	TRBV19	NA	TRBJ1-1	TGTGCCAGCAACAGGGCGGGTGGCACTGAAGCTTTCTTT	CASNRAGGTEAFF
NA	TRBV4-3	once	TRBJ2-7	TGCGCCAGCAGCCAAGAGAGGGTTAGCGCTTCCTACGAGCAGTACTTC	CASSQERVSASYEQYF
NA	TRBV7-3	NA	TRBJ1-2	TGTGCCAGCAGCATGGGAGCTAACTATGGCTACACCTTC	CASSMGANYGYTF
TRBD2	TRBV7-9	NA	TRBJ2-2	TGTTCCAGCAGCTCTCGACTAGCGGGACGCAAAACCGGGGAGCTGTTTTTT	CSSSSRLAGRKTGELFF
NA	TRBV20-1	NA	TRBJ2-3	TGCGCAGGGGCCACAGATACGCAGTATTTT	CAGATDTQYF
TRBD1	TRBV7-3	NA	TRBJ2-7	TGTGCCAGCAGCCATACAGGGGGCTACGAGCAGTACTTC	CASSHTGGYEQYF
TRBD1	TRBV30	NA	TRBJ1-1	TGTGCCTGGGGGACAGGGTCGACTGAAGCTTTCTTT	CAWGTGSTEAFF
NA	TRBV5-1	NA	TRBJ1-5	TGCGCCAGCAGCTTGGGCTTGGGCAGAGATCAGCCCCAGCATTTT	CASSLGLGRDQPQHF
NA	TRBV21-1	NA	TRBJ1-3	TGTGCCAGCCGCCCCCTAGACAGGGCTGGTGGAAACACCATATATTTT	CASRPLDRAGGNTIYF
NA	TRBV29-1	NA	TRBJ1-5	TGCAGCGTTGAAGCCAGTAAAGAGGAGCCCCAGCATTTT	CSVEASKEEPQHF